Described below is a single TCR beta chain sequence and its context. Its antigen is unknown. No clone much larger than this one lies a single base away; base qualities are absent. This sample was taken from a study of T-cell reconstitution after alpha-beta-depleted transplantation in children (TCRdb year 2016). Background on the whole study: The study quantitatively tracked T-cell immune reconstitution after TCRalphabeta/CD19-depleted allogeneic hematopoietic cell transplantation in children using TCR repertoire profiling. Results the study describes overall, beyond this receptor: In some patients, the high TCRbeta diversity seen at day 60 was put down to recipient T cells and intrathymic progenitors that had survived conditioning. The frequencies of hyperexpanded clones fell over the following months, and after one year, T-cell counts and TCRbeta diversity were mostly attributed to newly produced T cells. The apparently early alphabetaT-cell count recovery about two months after transplant was reportedly dependent on only several hundred rapidly expanded clones derived from non-depleted graft cells.

Library creation used PCR. Sequenced using an Illumina HiSeq 2500. Molecular barcoding was employed in the preparation of TCR libraries, with unique molecular identifiers being used to normalize TCRbeta repertoire quantification. The raw public data were reprocessed by TCRdb itself: fastp quality trimming at Q25, MiXCR clonotype calling, in-frame beta chains only. Identical CDR3 proteins give one entry, which carries the most common genes and DNA. For this sample the table gives over 400,000 distinct CDR3 sequences, of which around two fifths were detected only once. The top ten clonotypes cover around a quarter of the sample. Reading from cysteine to phenylalanine, the CDR3 counts 15 amino acids. The entry retains the CDR3 DNA only, 45 bases that are in frame from base 1. V loses 0 bases of germline sequence and J loses 0 bases, and the interval between the two ends is 9 bases. Reading the germline V gene gives CDR1 SGHRS and CDR2 YFSETQ.

The treatment or condition tag for this specimen amounts to: allogeneic hematopoietic cell transplantation with graft depleted of TCRalphabeta T cells and CD19 B cells. TCRalphabeta/CD19-depleted allogeneic hematopoietic cell grafts were given to the transplant recipients, all of whom were children. This receptor was taken from a girl between 2 and 10 years old with aplastic anemia, due to receive a stem cell transplant. The rearrangement combines TRBV5-1 with TRBJ1-1, with the D gene not clear enough to name. The sample in question was PBMCs, obtained before TCRalphabeta/CD19-depleted stem cell transplant. The CDR3 protein: CASSLGPPMNTEAFF. The DNA reads TGCGCCAGCAGCTTGGGCCCGCCGATGAACACTGAAGCTTTCTTT. Here the CDR3 is joined to the reference TRBV5-1 and TRBJ1-1 genes, and the full variable domain is: KAGVTQTPRYLIKTRGQQVTLSCSPISGHRSVSWYQQTPGQGLQFLFEYFSETQRNKGNFPGRFSGRQFSNSRSEMNVSTLELGDSALYLCASSLGPPMNTEAFFGQGTRLTVV.